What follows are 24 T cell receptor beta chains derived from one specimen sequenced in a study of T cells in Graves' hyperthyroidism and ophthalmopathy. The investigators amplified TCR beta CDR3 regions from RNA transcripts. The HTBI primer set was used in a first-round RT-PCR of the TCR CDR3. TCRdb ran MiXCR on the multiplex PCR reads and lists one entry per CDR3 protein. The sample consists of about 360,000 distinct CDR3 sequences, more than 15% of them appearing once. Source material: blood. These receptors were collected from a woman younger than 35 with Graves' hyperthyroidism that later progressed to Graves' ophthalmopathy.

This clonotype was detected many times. CDR3 protein: CASSYELFSFPITYEQYF. The CDR3, as DNA: TGTGCCAGCAGCTACGAACTGTTCAGCTTCCCGATTACCTACGAGCAGTACTTC. This sequence joins TRBV11-2 and TRBJ2-7; unclear D gene. This CDR3 region has 18 residues. Trimming stripped 4 bases from V and 2 bases from J, with 24 bases between. Germline CDR1 SGHAT, CDR2 FQNNGV. Complete variable domain (other parts from reference TRBV11-2 and TRBJ2-7): EAGVAQSPRYKIIEKRQSVAFWCNPISGHATLYWYQQILGQGPKLLIQFQNNGVVDDSQLPKDRFSAERLKGVDSTLKIQPAKLEDSAVYLCASSYELFSFPITYEQYFGPGTRLTVT.

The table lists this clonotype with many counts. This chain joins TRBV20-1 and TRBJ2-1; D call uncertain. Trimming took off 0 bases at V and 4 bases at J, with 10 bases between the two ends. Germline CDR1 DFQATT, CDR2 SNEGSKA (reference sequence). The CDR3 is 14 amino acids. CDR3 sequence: CSARDGSFYNEQFF. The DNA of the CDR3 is TGCAGTGCTAGAGATGGTTCGTTTTACAATGAGCAGTTCTTC.

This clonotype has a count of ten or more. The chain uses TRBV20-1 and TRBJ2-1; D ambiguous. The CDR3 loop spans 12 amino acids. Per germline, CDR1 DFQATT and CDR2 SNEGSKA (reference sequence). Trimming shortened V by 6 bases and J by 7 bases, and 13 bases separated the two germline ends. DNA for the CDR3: TGCAGTGCCCGCAGACATGTTAATGAGCAGTTCTTC. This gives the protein CSARRHVNEQFF.

Here the CDR3 reads CAMGDYEQYF. CDR3 nucleotide sequence: TGTGCCATGGGGGATTACGAGCAGTACTTC. The V call is TRBV10-3, the J call TRBJ2-7; D possibly uses TRBD1 or TRBD2 (5 bases each). CDR1 is ENHRY and CDR2 is SYGVKD in the germline V gene. This CDR3 spans 10 amino acids. The germline V and J ends were trimmed by 9 bases and 4 bases, with 7 bases remaining between them.

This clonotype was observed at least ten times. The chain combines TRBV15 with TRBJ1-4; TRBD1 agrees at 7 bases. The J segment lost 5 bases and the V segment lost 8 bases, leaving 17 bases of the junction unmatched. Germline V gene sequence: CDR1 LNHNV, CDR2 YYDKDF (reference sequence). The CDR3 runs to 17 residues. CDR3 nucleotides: TGTGCCACCGCCTTTCTGGAAACCGGGACAGAGAATGAAAAACTGTTTTTT. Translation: CATAFLETGTENEKLFF. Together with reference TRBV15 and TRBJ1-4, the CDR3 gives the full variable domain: DAMVIQNPRYQVTQFGKPVTLSCSQTLNHNVMYWYQQKSSQAPKLLFHYYDKDFNNEADTPDNFQSRRPNTSFCFLDIRSPGLGDTAMYLCATAFLETGTENEKLFFGSGTQLSVL.

The CDR3 here is CASSLVVGFDEKLFF. DNA for the CDR3: TGTGCCAGCAGCTTAGTAGTGGGGTTTGACGAAAAACTGTTTTTT. The chain uses TRBV7-9 and TRBJ1-4; D is ambiguous. The ends were cut back, 1 base at V and 8 bases at J, with 14 bases in the middle. This CDR3 is built from 15 residues. The germline V gene has CDR1 SEHNR and CDR2 FQNEAQ (reference sequence).

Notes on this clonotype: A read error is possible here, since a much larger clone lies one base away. CDR3 nucleotide sequence: TGTGCCAGCAGTTCCCCGGGGGACAGGGGGCCCTCCAATGAGCAGTTCTTC. As protein: CASSSPGDRGPSNEQFF. This chain uses TRBV6-1 with TRBJ2-1, with 12 bases identical to TRBD1. V was clipped by 5 bases and J by 6 bases; unmatched bases: 11. This CDR3 comprises 17 residues. The germline V gene has CDR1 MNHNS and CDR2 SASEGT.

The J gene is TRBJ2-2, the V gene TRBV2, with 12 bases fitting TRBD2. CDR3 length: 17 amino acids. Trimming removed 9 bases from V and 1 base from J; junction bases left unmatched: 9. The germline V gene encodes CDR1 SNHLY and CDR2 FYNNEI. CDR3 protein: CAREPTSGSGNTGELFF. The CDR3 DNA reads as TGTGCCAGAGAACCGACTAGCGGGAGTGGGAACACCGGGGAGCTGTTTTTT. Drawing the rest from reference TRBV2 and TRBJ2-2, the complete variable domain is EPEVTQTPSHQVTQMGQEVILRCVPISNHLYFYWYRQILGQKVEFLVSFYNNEISEKSEIFDDQFSVERPDGSNFTLKIRSTKLEDSAMYFCAREPTSGSGNTGELFFGEGSRLTVL.

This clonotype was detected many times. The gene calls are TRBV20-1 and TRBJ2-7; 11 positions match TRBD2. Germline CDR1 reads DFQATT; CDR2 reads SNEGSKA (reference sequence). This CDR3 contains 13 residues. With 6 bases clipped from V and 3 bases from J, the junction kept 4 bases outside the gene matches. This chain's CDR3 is CSADGTSGYEQYF. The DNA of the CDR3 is TGCAGTGCCGACGGGACTAGCGGCTACGAGCAGTACTTC.

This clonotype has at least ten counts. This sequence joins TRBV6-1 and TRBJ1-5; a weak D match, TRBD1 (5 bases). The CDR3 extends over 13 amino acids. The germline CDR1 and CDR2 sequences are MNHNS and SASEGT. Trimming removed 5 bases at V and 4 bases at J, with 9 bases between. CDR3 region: CASSFRTNQPQHF. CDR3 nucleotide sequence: TGTGCCAGCAGTTTCCGGACAAATCAGCCCCAGCATTTT.

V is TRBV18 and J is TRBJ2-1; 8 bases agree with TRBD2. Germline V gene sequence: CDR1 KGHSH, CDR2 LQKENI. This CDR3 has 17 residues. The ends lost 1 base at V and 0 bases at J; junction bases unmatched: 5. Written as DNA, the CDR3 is TGTGCCAGCTCACCACGAGGGCTAGCGGGCTCCTACAATGAGCAGTTCTTC. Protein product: CASSPRGLAGSYNEQFF.

The DNA of the CDR3 is TGTGCCAGCAGTTCAGGACGGGCGGGCTACACCTTC. As protein: CASSSGRAGYTF. The chain carries TRBV28 and TRBJ1-2; D is ambiguous. The CDR3 contains 12 residues. CDR1 is MDHEN and CDR2 is SYDVKM in the germline V gene. Trimming took off 4 bases at V and 8 bases at J, with 11 bases between the two ends.

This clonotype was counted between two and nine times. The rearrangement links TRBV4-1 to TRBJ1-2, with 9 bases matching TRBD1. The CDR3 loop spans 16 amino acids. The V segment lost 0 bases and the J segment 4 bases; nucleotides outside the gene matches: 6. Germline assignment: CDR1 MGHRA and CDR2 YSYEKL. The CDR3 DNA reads TGCGCCAGCAGCCAAGAAAGCCGGGACAGGGCCTATGGCTACACCTTC. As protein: CASSQESRDRAYGYTF.

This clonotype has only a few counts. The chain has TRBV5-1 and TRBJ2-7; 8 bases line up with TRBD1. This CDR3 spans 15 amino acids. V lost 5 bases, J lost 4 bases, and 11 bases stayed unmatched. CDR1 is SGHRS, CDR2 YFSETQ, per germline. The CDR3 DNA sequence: TGCGCCAGCAGTTCGCTCCAGGGGGCGCAATACGAGCAGTACTTC. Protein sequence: CASSSLQGAQYEQYF.

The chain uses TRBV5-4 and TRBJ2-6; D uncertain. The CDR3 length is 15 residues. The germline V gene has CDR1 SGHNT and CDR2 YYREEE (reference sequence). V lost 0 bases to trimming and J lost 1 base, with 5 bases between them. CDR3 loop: CASSLGRSGANVLTF. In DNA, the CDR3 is TGTGCCAGCAGCTTGGGCCGGTCTGGGGCCAACGTCCTGACTTTC.

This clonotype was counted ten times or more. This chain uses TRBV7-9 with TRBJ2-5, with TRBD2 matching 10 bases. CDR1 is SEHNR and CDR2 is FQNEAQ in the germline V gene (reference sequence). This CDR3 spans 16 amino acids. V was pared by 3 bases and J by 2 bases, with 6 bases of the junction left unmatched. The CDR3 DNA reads TGTGCCAGCAGCTTCACTAGCGGGAATTATCAAGAGACCCAGTACTTC. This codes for CASSFTSGNYQETQYF.

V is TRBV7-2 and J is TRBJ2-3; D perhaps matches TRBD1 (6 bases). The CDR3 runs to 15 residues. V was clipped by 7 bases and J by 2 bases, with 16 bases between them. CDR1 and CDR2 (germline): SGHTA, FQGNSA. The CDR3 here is CASNSPGHPTDTQYF. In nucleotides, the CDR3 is TGTGCCAGCAACTCACCGGGACACCCCACAGATACGCAGTATTTT.

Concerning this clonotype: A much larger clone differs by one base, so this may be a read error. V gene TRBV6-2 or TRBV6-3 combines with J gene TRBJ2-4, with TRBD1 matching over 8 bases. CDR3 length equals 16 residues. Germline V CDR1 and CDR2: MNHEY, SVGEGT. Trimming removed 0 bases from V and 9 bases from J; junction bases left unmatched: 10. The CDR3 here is CASSYSFEGQDSIQYF. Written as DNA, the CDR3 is TGTGCCAGCAGTTACTCGTTTGAGGGACAGGATAGCATTCAGTACTTC.

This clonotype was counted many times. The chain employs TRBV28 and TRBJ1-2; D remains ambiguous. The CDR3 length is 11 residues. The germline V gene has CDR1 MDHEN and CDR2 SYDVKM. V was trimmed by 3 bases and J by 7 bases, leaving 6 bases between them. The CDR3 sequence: CASSFRGGYTF. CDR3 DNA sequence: TGTGCCAGCAGTTTTCGGGGTGGCTACACCTTC.

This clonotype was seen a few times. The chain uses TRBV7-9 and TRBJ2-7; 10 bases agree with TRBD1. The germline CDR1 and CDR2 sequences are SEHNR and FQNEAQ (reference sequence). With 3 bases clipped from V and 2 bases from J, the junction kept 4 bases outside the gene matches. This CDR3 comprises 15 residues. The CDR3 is CASSFRTGGTYEQYF. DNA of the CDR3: TGTGCCAGCAGCTTCCGGACAGGGGGGACCTACGAGCAGTACTTC.

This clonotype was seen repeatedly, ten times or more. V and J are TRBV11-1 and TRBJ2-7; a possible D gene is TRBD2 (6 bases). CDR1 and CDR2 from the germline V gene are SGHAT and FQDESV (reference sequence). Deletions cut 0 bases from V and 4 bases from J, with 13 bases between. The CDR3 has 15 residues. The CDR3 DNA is TGTGCCAGCAGCTTAGCTCCCAGGAGGGGATACGAGCAGTACTTC. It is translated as CASSLAPRRGYEQYF.

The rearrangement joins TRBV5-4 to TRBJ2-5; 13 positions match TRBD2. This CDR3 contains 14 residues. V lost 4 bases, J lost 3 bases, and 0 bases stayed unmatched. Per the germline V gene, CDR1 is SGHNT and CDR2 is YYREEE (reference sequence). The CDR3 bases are TGTGCCAGCAGCGGACTAGCGGGAGAAGAGACCCAGTACTTC. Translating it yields CASSGLAGEETQYF.

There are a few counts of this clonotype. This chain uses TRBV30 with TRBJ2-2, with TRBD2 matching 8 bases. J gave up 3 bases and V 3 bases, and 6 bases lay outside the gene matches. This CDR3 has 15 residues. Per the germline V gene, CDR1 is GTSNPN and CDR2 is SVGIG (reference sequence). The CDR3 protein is CAWRRVAGYTGELFF. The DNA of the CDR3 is TGTGCCTGGAGGAGGGTAGCGGGGTACACCGGGGAGCTGTTTTTT.

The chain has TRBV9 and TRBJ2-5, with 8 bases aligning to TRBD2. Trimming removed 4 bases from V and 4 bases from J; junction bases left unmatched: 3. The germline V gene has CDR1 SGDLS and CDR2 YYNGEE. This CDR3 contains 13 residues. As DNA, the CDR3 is TGTGCCAGCAGCTCGGGACTAGGAGAGACCCAGTACTTC. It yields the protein CASSSGLGETQYF.